Listed here is a single T cell receptor (beta chain). The sample belongs to a study of control samples from healthy donors and cancer patients. Assay used: immunoSEQ multiplex PCR; TCRdb lists only in-frame clones, some missing. The sample data list approximately 190,000 clones. This CDR3 has 11 amino acids. CDR1 is SGHNT, CDR2 YENEEA, per germline. V lost 4 bases, J lost 10 bases, and 8 bases lay in between. The material sequenced was blood. The chain links TRBV11-3 to TRBJ2-1; possible D gene TRBD2, 6 bases. The origin of this receptor is a woman in her 30s in good health. CDR3 protein: CASSSRGEQFF. CDR3 coding DNA: TGTGCCAGCAGCTCCCGGGGGGAGCAGTTCTTC.